This T cell receptor beta chain was obtained from a study of cytomegalovirus exposure and HLA in healthy donors. Background on the study: Both the approximately 130 validation repertoires and the approximately 670 first-cohort repertoires used the same platform, as reported by a later analysis.

Findings and limits, study-wide: Subsequent analysis showed first-cohort TCR clusters tending to co-occur in roughly 130 validation repertoires.

Profiled with immunoSEQ multiplex PCR; TCRdb holds only in-frame clones, not every one. This sample has hundreds of thousands of clones, with 75% to 90% found just once. This clone has only one observation. The antigen remains unidentified. Trimming shortened V by 5 bases and J by 0 bases, and 11 bases separated the two germline ends. The germline CDR1 and CDR2 sequences are SGDLS and YYNGEE. This CDR3 is built from 14 residues. This chain joins TRBV9 and TRBJ1-1; D might be TRBD1 (5 bases). The source of this sequence is a young woman in good health and CMV-seronegative. The sequenced material came from PBMCs. CDR3 bases: TGTGCCAGCAGTAAGGGGCGGATGAACACTGAAGCTTTCTTT. Translating gives CASSKGRMNTEAFF.